This T cell receptor beta chain was sequenced in a study of human T cells and chemical hapten exposure. Trimming removed 3 bases from V and 1 base from J, with 7 bases in between. Germline V gene data show CDR1 as DFQATT and CDR2 as SNEGSKA (reference sequence). This CDR3 is 13 amino acids long. The library gave individual cDNA molecules unique molecular identifiers. As originally analysed: Sequenced samples showed a median of around 100,000 TCRs each, with counts running from around 24,000 to 710,000. Each CDR3 protein is one row after TCRdb ran MiXCR on the 5' RACE reads. It is TCRdb's table, rather than the study itself, that gives the V and J calls and clone size. The sample lists approximately 150,000 distinct CDR3 sequences, 3.5% to 5% occurring once. This clonotype was seen at least ten times. Unfractionated whole blood was the source from which total RNA was extracted.

The receptor was derived from a female donor in good health. The rearrangement joins TRBV20-1 to TRBJ2-1; D is possibly TRBD2 (6 bases). The CDR3 DNA is TGCAGTGCTAGTGGGGGGTCCTACAATGAGCAGTTCTTC. It yields the protein CSASGGSYNEQFF.